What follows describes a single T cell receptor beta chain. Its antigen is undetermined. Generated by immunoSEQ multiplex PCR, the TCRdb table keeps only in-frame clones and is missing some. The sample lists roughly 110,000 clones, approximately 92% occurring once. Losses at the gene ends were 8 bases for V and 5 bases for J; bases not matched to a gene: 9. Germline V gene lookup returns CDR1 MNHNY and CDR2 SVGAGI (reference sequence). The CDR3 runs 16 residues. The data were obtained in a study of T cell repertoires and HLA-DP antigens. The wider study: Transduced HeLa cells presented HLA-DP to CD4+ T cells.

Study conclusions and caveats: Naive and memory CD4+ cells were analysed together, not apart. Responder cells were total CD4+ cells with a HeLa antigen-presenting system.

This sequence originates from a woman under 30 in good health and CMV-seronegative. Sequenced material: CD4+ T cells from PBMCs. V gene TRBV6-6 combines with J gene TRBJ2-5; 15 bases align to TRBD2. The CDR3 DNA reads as TGTGCCAGCCGTAGGGGACTAGCGGGGGGCGGGGAGACCCAGTACTTC. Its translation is CASRRGLAGGGETQYF.